Listed below are T cell receptor beta chains from one sample, sequenced in a study of read filtering for tumor transcriptome and immune sequencing. TCRdb re-called the reads through MiXCR, storing one row per CDR3 protein. The table has 25,000 or so distinct CDR3 sequences, less than 25% seen once. The specimen sequenced was a population of CD138-negative cells sorted from bone marrow. These receptors were taken from a donor aged 40 or over with multiple myeloma. Each CDR3 is given with its conserved first and last residue. The D gene is left open where the match is weak. Clone size is shown for a subset of rows, as once, few, many or a class of expanded clone.

TRBD2,many,TRBV20-1,TRBJ2-2,TGCAGTGCTTTTCGACTAGCGGGAGGGGTCACCGGGGAGCTGTTTTTT,CSAFRLAGGVTGELFF
TRBD2,many,TRBV7-9,TRBJ2-1,TGTGCCAGCAGCTTCCGGACTAGCGGTGAGCAGTTCTTC,CASSFRTSGEQFF
-,many,TRBV7-2,TRBJ2-7,TGTGCCAGCAGCTTAGGACGGGTCTACGAGCAGTACTTC,CASSLGRVYEQYF
TRBD1,many,TRBV5-1,TRBJ2-7,TGCGCCAGCAGCCCAGGGGACAGTCGCTCCTACGAGCAGTACTTC,CASSPGDSRSYEQYF
-,-,TRBV20-1,TRBJ2-3,TGCAGTGCTAGACGGCCTTCCACAGATACGCAGTATTTT,CSARRPSTDTQYF
-,-,TRBV28,TRBJ1-4,TGTGCCAGGAGAACCTCAACTAATGAAAAACTGTTTTTT,CARRTSTNEKLFF
TRBD2,-,TRBV7-2,TRBJ2-7,TGTGCCAGCGGCGGAGATCTAGCGGCCTACGAGCAGTACTTC,CASGGDLAAYEQYF
TRBD2,many,TRBV3-1,TRBJ2-4,TGTGCCAGCAGCCCCACTCAAGGGAGGGGCAGGGAGTACTTC,CASSPTQGRGREYF
-,many,TRBV20-1,TRBJ2-7,TGCAGTGCTAGAGATTGGGATGATGGGACCTACGAGCAGTACTTC,CSARDWDDGTYEQYF
-,many,TRBV24-1,TRBJ2-3,TGTGCCACCAGTGTCGGCACAGATACGCAGTATTTT,CATSVGTDTQYF
TRBD2,-,TRBV28,TRBJ2-7,TGTGCCAGCATTCCCTCGGGACTAGCGAATTACGAGCAGTACTTC,CASIPSGLANYEQYF
-,many,TRBV3-1,TRBJ2-7,TGTGCTAGCAGAAGGAACTACGAGCAGTACTTC,CASRRNYEQYF
-,many,TRBV9,TRBJ2-5,TGTGCCAGCAGCGTAGGAGGAGAGACCCAGTACTTC,CASSVGGETQYF
-,many,TRBV4-1,TRBJ1-5,TGCGCCAGCAGCCAAGAAGGGGCGAGCAATCAGCCCCAGCATTTT,CASSQEGASNQPQHF
-,few,TRBV18,TRBJ2-3,TGTGCCAGCTCACCCGGGGCCCCTCGCACAGATACGCAGTATTTT,CASSPGAPRTDTQYF
-,many,TRBV5-1,TRBJ2-1,TGCGCCAGCAGCTTGGGACAGGTATACAATGAGCAGTTCTTC,CASSLGQVYNEQFF
TRBD2,many,TRBV18,TRBJ2-3,TGTGCCAGCTCCGGACTAGCGGGGGCAGATACGCAGTATTTT,CASSGLAGADTQYF
TRBD2,many,TRBV20-1,TRBJ2-5,TGCAGTGCTACCACTAGCGGGACCCAAGAGACCCAGTACTTC,CSATTSGTQETQYF
-,many,TRBV5-5,TRBJ2-2,TGTGCCAGCAGCTCTTCAGGGGCTTTCACCGGGGAGCTGTTTTTT,CASSSSGAFTGELFF
TRBD1,-,TRBV24-1,TRBJ2-1,TGTGCCACCTGTGATAATGGACAGGGGGCAGTTGAGCAGTTCTTC,CATCDNGQGAVEQFF
-,many,TRBV7-2,TRBJ2-7,TGTGCCAGCAGCCCCCGGGACCCAACCTACGAGCAGTACTTC,CASSPRDPTYEQYF
TRBD2,many,TRBV20-1,TRBJ2-7,TGCAGTGCCAAAAGCGGGACTGCCTACGAGCAGTACTTC,CSAKSGTAYEQYF
-,many,TRBV30,TRBJ2-7,TGTGCCTGGAGTGTCCAGGACTACGAGCAGTACTTC,CAWSVQDYEQYF
-,many,TRBV19,TRBJ2-1,TGTGCCAGTACCAGTTTCTACAATGAGCAGTTCTTC,CASTSFYNEQFF
-,many,TRBV20-1,TRBJ2-7,TGCAGTGCTAGAGTAGAAACAAACTCCTACGAGCAGTACTTC,CSARVETNSYEQYF
-,many,TRBV3-1,TRBJ1-1,TGTGCCAGCAGCCGCGCTACGAACACTGAAGCTTTCTTT,CASSRATNTEAFF
TRBD1,many,TRBV19,TRBJ2-4,TGTGCCAGTAGTGGGCCCCTCCCTGGACAGGAAAACATTCAGTACTTC,CASSGPLPGQENIQYF
TRBD2,many,TRBV20-1,TRBJ2-3,TGCAGTGCTGCTCCTAGCGGTCCTTATCGAGATACGCAGTATTTT,CSAAPSGPYRDTQYF
TRBD1,many,TRBV5-1,TRBJ2-1,TGCGCCAGCAGCATTAGACAGGGGTCCTACAATGAGCAGTTCTTC,CASSIRQGSYNEQFF
-,many,TRBV3-1,TRBJ2-7,TGTGCCAGCAGCGCACAGGCCTACGAGCAGTACTTC,CASSAQAYEQYF
TRBD2,many,TRBV7-2,TRBJ2-3,TGTGCCAGCAGCTCTCCGGGACTAGCTGGGGGTCTGTATTTT,CASSSPGLAGGLYF
TRBD1,-,TRBV7-2,TRBJ2-7,TGTGCCAGCAGCCCCCGGGACAGGGCCCGCGAGCAGTACTTC,CASSPRDRAREQYF
TRBD1,medium-sized,TRBV4-1,TRBJ1-5,TGCGCCAGCAGCCTATCGACAGGGCTTAGCAATCAGCCCCAGCATTTT,CASSLSTGLSNQPQHF
-,many,TRBV4-1,TRBJ1-1,TGCGCCAGCAGCCATGAACCAGGGGCATGCACTGAAGCTTTCTTT,CASSHEPGACTEAFF
-,-,TRBV11-2,TRBJ2-7,TGTGCCAGCAGCCCTACCTTCCGGGGTTACGAGCAGTACTTC,CASSPTFRGYEQYF
TRBD2,many,TRBV5-1,TRBJ2-5,TGCGCCAGCAGCTTGGCCCTAGCGGGAGGTCTGTACCAAGAGACCCAGTACTTC,CASSLALAGGLYQETQYF
TRBD2,many,TRBV28,TRBJ2-1,TGTGCCAGCAGTTTGAGGCGGGAGAACAATGAGCAGTTCTTC,CASSLRRENNEQFF
-,many,TRBV18,TRBJ2-7,TGTGCCAGCTCACCGAAGACAGGAGAGACCTACGAGCAGTACTTC,CASSPKTGETYEQYF
-,-,TRBV7-2,TRBJ1-1,TGCGCCAGCAGCTTAGCTGGGACGGCCTCTGAAGCTTTCTTT,CASSLAGTASEAFF
-,many,TRBV29-1,TRBJ1-1,TGCAGCGTTGAACGGGGTTTAAACACTGAAGCTTTCTTT,CSVERGLNTEAFF
TRBD2,many,TRBV9,TRBJ2-2,TGTGCCAGCAGCGGGACTAGTTTTACCGGGGAGCTGTTTTTT,CASSGTSFTGELFF
-,-,TRBV6-1,TRBJ1-1,TGTGCCAGCAGTGAAGGGGGTCTGGGGAACACTGAAGCTTTCTTT,CASSEGGLGNTEAFF
-,-,TRBV20-1,TRBJ1-1,TGCAGTGCTAGACAGAACATGAACACTGAAGCTTCCTTT,CSARQNMNTEASF
-,many,TRBV6-6,TRBJ1-1,TGTGCCAGCAGTTACTCGAGTAACACTGAAGCTTTCTTT,CASSYSSNTEAFF
TRBD1,many,TRBV29-1,TRBJ2-7,TGCAGCGTTGAAGGGACAGGGGTCTACGAGCAGTACTTC,CSVEGTGVYEQYF
-,-,TRBV5-1,TRBJ2-1,TGCGCCAGCAGCTTCGCTGGTATCTACAATGAGCAGTTCTTC,CASSFAGIYNEQFF
TRBD1,many,TRBV19,TRBJ2-4,TGTGCCAGTAGCCATGGACAGGGTGTGTCCAAAAACATTCAGTACTTC,CASSHGQGVSKNIQYF
-,-,TRBV7-6,TRBJ2-3,TGTGCCAGCAGCTTTAGCGGAAACACAGATACGCAGTATTTT,CASSFSGNTDTQYF
-,many,TRBV5-1,TRBJ1-6,TGCGCCAGCACGAGCTCCTATAATTCACCCCTCCACTTT,CASTSSYNSPLHF
TRBD2,many,TRBV4-1,TRBJ2-1,TGCGCCAGCAGCCAACGCAGCGGGAGGTCCTACAATGAGCAGTTCTTC,CASSQRSGRSYNEQFF
-,-,TRBV11-2,TRBJ1-1,TGTGCCAGCAGCTTACGAGCGGGTTACACTGAAGCTTTCTTT,CASSLRAGYTEAFF
-,many,TRBV7-9,TRBJ1-5,TGTGCCAGCAGCTTATTTAGGGTCGTGGAAAATCAGCCCCAGCATTTT,CASSLFRVVENQPQHF
-,many,TRBV6-6,TRBJ1-2,TGTGCCAGCACCAAGGACGCGTGGGGAGTTAATGGCTACACCTTC,CASTKDAWGVNGYTF
TRBD2,many,TRBV6-6,TRBJ2-1,TGTGCCAGCAGTTCCCTCCTAGCGGAGTACAATGAGCAGTTCTTC,CASSSLLAEYNEQFF